This TCR beta chain came from a study of T cell responses to AZD1222 COVID-19 vaccine. Points from the study as a whole: The breadth and depth of Spike-specific TCRs increased once two AZD1222 doses had been given.

Regarding this clone: Its antigen is still unknown.

Sequencing used immunoSEQ multiplex PCR; TCRdb keeps in-frame clones, though not all of them. The sample contains about 270,000 clones, about 94% of which appear only once. The CDR3 runs 17 residues. The trim removed 3 bases at V and 4 bases at J, leaving 14 bases unmatched. The germline gives CDR1 SGHRS, CDR2 YFSETQ. The chain has TRBV5-1 and TRBJ2-5, with 8 bases that match TRBD2. The specimen comprised peripheral blood, sampled 28 days after the second AZD1222 dose. This TCR was recovered from an adult who received the AZD1222 COVID-19 vaccine. The CDR3 coding sequence is TGCGCCAGCAGCTGGGGAGGGGGTAGCGGGAATACAGAGACCCAGTACTTC. Translating it yields CASSWGGGSGNTETQYF.